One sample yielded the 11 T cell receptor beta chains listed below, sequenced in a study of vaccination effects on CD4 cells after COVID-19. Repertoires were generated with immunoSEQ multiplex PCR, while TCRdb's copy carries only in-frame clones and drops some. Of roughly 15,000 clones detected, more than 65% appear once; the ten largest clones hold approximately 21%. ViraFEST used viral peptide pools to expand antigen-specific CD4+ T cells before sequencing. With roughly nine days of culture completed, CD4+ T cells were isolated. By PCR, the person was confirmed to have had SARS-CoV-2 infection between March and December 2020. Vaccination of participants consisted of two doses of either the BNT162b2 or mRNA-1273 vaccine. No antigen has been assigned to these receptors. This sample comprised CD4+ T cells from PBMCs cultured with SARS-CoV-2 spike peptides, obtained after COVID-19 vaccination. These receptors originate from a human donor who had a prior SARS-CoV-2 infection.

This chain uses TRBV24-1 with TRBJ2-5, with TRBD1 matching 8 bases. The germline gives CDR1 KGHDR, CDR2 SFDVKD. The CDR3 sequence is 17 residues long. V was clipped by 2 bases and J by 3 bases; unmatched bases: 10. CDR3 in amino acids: CATSDSSNRGMEETQYF. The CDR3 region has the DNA TGTGCCACCAGTGATTCAAGCAACAGGGGGATGGAAGAGACCCAGTACTTC.

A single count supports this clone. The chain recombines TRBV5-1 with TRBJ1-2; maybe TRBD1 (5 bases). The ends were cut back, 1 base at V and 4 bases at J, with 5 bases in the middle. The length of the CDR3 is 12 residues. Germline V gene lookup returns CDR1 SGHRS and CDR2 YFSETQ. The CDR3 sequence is CASSLQGYGYTF. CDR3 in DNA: TGCGCCAGCAGCTTGCAGGGCTATGGCTACACCTTC.

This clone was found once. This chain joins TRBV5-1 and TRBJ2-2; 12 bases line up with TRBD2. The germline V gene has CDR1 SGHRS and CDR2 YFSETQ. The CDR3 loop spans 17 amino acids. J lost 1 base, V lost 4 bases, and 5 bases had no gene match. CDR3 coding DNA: TGCGCCAGCAGCCTCGGACTAGCGGGGATGAACACCGGGGAGCTGTTTTTT. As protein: CASSLGLAGMNTGELFF.

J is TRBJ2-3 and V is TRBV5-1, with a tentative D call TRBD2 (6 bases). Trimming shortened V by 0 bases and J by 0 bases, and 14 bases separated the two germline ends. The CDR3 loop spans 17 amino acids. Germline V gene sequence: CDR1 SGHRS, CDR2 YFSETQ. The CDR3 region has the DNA TGCGCCAGCAGCTTGGGGGTTAGCGGCACTAGCACAGATACGCAGTATTTT. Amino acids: CASSLGVSGTSTDTQYF.

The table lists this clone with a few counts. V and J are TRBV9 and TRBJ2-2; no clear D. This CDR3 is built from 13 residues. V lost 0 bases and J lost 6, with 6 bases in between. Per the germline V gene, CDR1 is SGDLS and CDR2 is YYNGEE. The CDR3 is CASSVGMSGELFF. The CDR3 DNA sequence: TGTGCCAGCAGCGTAGGCATGTCCGGGGAGCTGTTTTTT.

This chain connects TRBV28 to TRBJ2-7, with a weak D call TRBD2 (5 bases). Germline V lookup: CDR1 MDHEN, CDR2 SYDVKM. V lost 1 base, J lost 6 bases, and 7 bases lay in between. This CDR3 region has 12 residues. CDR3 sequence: CASSLSGIEQYF. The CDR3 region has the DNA TGTGCCAGCAGTTTATCGGGGATCGAGCAGTACTTC.

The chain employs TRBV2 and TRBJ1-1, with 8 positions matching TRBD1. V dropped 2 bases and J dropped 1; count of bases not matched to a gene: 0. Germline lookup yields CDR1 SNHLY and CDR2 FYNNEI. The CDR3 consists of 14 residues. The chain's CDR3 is CASSETGGNTEAFF. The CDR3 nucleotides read TGTGCCAGCAGTGAAACAGGGGGGAACACTGAAGCTTTCTTT.

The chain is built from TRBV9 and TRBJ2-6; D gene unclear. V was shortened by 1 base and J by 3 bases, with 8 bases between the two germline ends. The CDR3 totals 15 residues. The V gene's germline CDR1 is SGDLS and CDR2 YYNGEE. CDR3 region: CASSVSPGGANVLTF. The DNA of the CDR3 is TGTGCCAGCAGCGTAAGTCCGGGTGGGGCCAACGTCCTGACTTTC.

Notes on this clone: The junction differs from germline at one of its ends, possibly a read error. Here the CDR3 DNA reads TGTGCCAGCAGCTACTATGAGACCCAGTACTTC. It translates to CASSYYETQYF. The chain carries TRBV6-5 and TRBJ2-5; D gene unclear. The germline gives CDR1 MNHEY, CDR2 SVGAGI. The CDR3 extends over 11 amino acids.

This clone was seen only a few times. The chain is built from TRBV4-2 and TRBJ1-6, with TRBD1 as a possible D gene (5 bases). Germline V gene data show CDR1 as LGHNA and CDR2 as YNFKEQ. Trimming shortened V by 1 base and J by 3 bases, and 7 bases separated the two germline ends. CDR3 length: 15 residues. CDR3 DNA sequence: TGTGCCAGCAGCCAAGGTGGGGGCTATAATTCACCCCTCCACTTT. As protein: CASSQGGGYNSPLHF.

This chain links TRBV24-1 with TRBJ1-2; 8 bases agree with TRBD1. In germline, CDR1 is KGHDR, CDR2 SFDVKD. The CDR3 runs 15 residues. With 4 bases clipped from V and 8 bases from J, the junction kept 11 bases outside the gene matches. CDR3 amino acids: CATSDLGQGVEGYTF. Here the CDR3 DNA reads TGTGCCACCAGTGACCTAGGACAGGGCGTGGAGGGCTACACCTTC.